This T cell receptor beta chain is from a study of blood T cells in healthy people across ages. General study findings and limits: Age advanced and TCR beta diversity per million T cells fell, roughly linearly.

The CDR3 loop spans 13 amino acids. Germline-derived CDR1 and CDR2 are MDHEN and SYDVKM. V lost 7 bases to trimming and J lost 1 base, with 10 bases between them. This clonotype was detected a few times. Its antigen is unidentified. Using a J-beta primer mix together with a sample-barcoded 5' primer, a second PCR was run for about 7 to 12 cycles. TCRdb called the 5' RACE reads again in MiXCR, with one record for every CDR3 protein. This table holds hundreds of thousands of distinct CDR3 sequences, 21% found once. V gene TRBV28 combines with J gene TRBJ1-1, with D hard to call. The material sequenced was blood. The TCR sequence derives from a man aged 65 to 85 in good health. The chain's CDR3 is CASIRARNTEAFF. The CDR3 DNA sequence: TGTGCCAGCATAAGGGCGAGGAACACTGAAGCTTTCTTT.